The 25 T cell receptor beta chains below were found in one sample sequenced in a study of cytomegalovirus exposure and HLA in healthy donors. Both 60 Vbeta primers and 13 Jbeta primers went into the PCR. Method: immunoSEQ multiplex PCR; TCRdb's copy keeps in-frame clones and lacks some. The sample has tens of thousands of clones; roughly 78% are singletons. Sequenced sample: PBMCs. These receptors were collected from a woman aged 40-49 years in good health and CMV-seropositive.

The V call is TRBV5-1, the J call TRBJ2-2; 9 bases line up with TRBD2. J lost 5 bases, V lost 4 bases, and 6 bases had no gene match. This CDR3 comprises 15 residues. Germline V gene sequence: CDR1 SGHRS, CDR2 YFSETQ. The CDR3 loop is CASSQSGGRTGELFF. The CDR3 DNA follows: TGCGCCAGCAGCCAAAGCGGGGGGCGAACCGGGGAGCTGTTTTTT.

CDR3 in DNA: TGTGCCAGCAGCCAAGTGGGGACAGCTGGAAACACCATATATTTT. It translates to CASSQVGTAGNTIYF. J is TRBJ1-3 and V is TRBV4-2; 7 bases match TRBD1. Germline loops: CDR1 LGHNA, CDR2 YNFKEQ. The CDR3 length is 15 residues. The junction had 2 bases not matched to a gene; V was cut back by 1 base and J by 2 bases.

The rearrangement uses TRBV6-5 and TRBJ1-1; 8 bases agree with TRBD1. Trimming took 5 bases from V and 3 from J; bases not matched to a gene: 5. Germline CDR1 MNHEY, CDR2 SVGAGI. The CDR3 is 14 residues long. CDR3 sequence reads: CASSPDRDYTEAFF. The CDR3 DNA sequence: TGTGCCAGCAGTCCGGACAGGGACTACACTGAAGCTTTCTTT.

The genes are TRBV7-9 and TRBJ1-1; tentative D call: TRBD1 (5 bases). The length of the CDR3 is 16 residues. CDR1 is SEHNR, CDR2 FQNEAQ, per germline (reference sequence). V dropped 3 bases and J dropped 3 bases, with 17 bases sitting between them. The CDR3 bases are TGTGCCAGCAGCTTTATGAGTGGCGGGGGGGACACTGAAGCTTTCTTT. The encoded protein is CASSFMSGGGDTEAFF.

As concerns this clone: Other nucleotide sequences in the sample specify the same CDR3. The DNA of the CDR3 is TGTGCCAGCAGTCTCGACAGGGGGCAAGAGACCCAGTACTTC. It specifies CASSLDRGQETQYF. V gene TRBV2 combines with J gene TRBJ2-5; TRBD1 matches 9 bases. In germline, CDR1 is SNHLY, CDR2 FYNNEI. The length of the CDR3 is 14 residues. V trimming: 5 bases; J trimming: 2 bases; junction bases outside the gene matches: 3. Full variable domain (outside the CDR3, taken from reference TRBV2 and TRBJ2-5): EPEVTQTPSHQVTQMGQEVILRCVPISNHLYFYWYRQILGQKVEFLVSFYNNEISEKSEIFDDQFSVERPDGSNFTLKIRSTKLEDSAMYFCASSLDRGQETQYFGPGTRLLVL.

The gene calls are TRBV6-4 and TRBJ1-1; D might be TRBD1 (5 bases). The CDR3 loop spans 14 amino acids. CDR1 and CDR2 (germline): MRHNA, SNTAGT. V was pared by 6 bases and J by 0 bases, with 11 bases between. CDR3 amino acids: CASRRQPMNTEAFF. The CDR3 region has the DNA TGTGCCAGCAGAAGACAGCCCATGAACACTGAAGCTTTCTTT.

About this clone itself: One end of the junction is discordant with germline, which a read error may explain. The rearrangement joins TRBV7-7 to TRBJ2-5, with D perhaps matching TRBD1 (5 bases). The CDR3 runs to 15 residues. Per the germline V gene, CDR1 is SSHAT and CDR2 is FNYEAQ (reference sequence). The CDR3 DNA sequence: TGTGCTAGCAGCTTATCAATCAGGGTCGGAGAGACCCAGTACTTC. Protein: CASSLSIRVGETQYF.

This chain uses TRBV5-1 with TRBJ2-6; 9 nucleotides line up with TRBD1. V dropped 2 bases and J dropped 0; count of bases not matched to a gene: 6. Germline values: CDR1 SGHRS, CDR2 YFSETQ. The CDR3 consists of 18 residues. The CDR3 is CASSFSPGQGSGANVLTF. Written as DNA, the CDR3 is TGCGCCAGCAGCTTTTCTCCGGGACAGGGCTCTGGGGCCAACGTCCTGACTTTC.

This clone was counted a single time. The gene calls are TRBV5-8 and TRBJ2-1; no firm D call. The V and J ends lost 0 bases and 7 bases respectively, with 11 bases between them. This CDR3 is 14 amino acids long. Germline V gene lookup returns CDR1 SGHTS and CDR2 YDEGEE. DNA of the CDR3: TGTGCCAGCAGCTTGGGCAGATACCGAAATGAGCAGTTCTTC. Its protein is CASSLGRYRNEQFF.

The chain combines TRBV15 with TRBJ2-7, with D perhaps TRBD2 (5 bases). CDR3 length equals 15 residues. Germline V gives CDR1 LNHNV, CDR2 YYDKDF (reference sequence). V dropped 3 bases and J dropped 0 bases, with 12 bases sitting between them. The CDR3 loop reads CATSRIPGNSYEQYF. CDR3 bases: TGTGCCACCAGCAGGATTCCCGGGAACTCCTACGAGCAGTACTTC.

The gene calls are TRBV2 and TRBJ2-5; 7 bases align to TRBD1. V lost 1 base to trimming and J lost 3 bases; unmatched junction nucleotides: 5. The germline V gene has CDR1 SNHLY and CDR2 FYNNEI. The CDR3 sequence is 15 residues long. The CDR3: CASSEDRGSEETQYF. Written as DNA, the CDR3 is TGTGCCAGCAGTGAAGACAGGGGATCCGAAGAGACCCAGTACTTC.

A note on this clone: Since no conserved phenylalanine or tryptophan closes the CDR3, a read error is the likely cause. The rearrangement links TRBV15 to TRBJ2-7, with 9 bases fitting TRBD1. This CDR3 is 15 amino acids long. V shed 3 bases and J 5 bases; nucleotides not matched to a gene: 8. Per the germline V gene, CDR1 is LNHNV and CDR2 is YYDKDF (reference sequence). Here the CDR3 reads CATSSPGTGINEQYL. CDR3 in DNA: TGTGCCACCAGCAGTCCCGGGACAGGGATCAACGAGCAGTACCTC.

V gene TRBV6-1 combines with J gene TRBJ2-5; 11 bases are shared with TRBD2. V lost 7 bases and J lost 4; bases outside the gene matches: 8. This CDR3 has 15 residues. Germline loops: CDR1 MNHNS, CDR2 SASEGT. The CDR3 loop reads CASNLAGGARETQYF. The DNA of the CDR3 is TGTGCCAGCAATCTAGCGGGGGGCGCCCGAGAGACCCAGTACTTC.

The CDR3 DNA reads as TGTGCCAGCGCAACAGATTACACCGGGGAGCTGTTTTTT. Translating it yields CASATDYTGELFF. The chain carries TRBV6-1 and TRBJ2-2; D call uncertain. This CDR3 region has 13 residues. V shed 8 bases and J shed 3 bases, with 10 bases lying between them. Per the germline V gene, CDR1 is MNHNS and CDR2 is SASEGT.

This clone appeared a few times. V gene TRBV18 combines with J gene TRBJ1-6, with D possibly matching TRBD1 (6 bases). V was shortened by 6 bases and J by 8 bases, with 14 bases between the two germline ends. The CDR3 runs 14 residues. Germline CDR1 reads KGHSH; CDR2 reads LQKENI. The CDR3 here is CASSTGSADSPLHF. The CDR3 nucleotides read TGTGCCAGCTCCACAGGGAGCGCGGATTCACCCCTCCACTTT.

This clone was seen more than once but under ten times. The CDR3 nucleotides are TGTGCCAGCAGTTACAGGGATAATTCACCCCTCCACTTT. Amino acids: CASSYRDNSPLHF. The gene calls are TRBV6-4 and TRBJ1-6; the D gene is possibly TRBD1 (6 bases). Per germline, CDR1 MRHNA and CDR2 SNTAGT. Trimming left V 5 bases short and J 5 bases short, with 7 bases between. This CDR3 region has 13 residues.

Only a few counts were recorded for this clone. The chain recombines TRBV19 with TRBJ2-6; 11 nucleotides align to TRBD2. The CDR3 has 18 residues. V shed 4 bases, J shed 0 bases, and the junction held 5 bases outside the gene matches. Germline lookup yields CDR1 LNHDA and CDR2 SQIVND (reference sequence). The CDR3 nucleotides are TGTGCCAGTAGTAGGAGGCTAGCGGGGGGCTCTGGGGCCAACGTCCTGACTTTC. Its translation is CASSRRLAGGSGANVLTF.

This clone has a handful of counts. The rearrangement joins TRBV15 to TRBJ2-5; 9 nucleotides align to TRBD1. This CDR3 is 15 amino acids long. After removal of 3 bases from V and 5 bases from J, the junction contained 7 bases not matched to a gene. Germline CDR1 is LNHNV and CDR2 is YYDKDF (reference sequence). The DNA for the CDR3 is TGTGCCACCAGCAGGCAGGGACAGGGAGGGGAGACCCAGTACTTC. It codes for CATSRQGQGGETQYF.

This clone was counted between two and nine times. The CDR3, as DNA: TGCGCCAGCAGCCGGACAGATCAATTAAGCAATCAGCCCCAGCATTTT. The encoded protein is CASSRTDQLSNQPQHF. The chain combines TRBV4-1 with TRBJ1-5, with D possibly being TRBD1 (6 bases). V dropped 4 bases and J dropped 1 base, with 14 bases sitting between them. CDR1 is MGHRA and CDR2 is YSYEKL in the germline V gene. The CDR3 covers 16 residues.

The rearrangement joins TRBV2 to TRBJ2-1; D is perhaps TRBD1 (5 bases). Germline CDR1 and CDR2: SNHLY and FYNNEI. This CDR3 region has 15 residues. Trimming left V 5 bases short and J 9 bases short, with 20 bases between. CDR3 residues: CASSPAGNIPGEQFF. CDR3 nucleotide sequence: TGTGCCAGCAGTCCTGCAGGGAATATTCCGGGTGAGCAGTTCTTC.

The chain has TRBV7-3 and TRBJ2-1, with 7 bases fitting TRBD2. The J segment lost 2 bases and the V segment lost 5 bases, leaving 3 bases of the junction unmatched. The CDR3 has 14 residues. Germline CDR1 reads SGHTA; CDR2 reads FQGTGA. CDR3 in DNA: TGTGCCAGCAGCCAGAGCGGGGCCTACAATGAGCAGTTCTTC. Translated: CASSQSGAYNEQFF.

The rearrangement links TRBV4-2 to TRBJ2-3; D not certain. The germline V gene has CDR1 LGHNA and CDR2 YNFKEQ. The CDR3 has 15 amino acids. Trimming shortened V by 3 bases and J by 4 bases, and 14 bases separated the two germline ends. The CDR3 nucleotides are TGTGCCAGCAGCCATCGAGGCTCCGCCCCAGATACGCAGTATTTT. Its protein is CASSHRGSAPDTQYF.

CDR3 coding DNA: TGTGCCAGTAGTCACATACTAGCGGGAAGCACAGATACGCAGTATTTT. Protein: CASSHILAGSTDTQYF. The chain carries TRBV19 and TRBJ2-3; 10 nucleotides agree with TRBD2. Germline-derived CDR1 and CDR2 are LNHDA and SQIVND (reference sequence). The CDR3 has 16 residues. Trimming took 5 bases from V and 0 from J; bases not matched to a gene: 5.

The CDR3 reads CASSDYSGSNQPQHF. CDR3 in DNA: TGTGCCAGCAGCGATTACAGTGGGAGCAATCAGCCCCAGCATTTT. This rearrangement joins TRBV6-1 to TRBJ1-5, with unresolved D. This CDR3 region has 15 residues. CDR1 is MNHNS, CDR2 SASEGT, per germline. The ends were cut back, 6 bases at V and 1 base at J, with 13 bases in the middle.

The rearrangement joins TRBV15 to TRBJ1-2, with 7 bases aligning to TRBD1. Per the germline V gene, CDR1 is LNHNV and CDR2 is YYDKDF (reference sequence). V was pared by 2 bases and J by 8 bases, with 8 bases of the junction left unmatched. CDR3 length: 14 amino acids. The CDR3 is CATSRNRQGGGYTF. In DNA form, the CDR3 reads TGTGCCACCAGCAGAAACAGACAGGGTGGCGGCTACACCTTC.